This TCR beta chain originates from a study of human T cells and chemical hapten exposure. A note on this clonotype: As yet, its antigen is unknown. Given a much more abundant clone one base away, this may be a read error.

There are 15 residues in the CDR3. The germline V gene encodes CDR1 SGHNT and CDR2 YYREEE (reference sequence). Time point reported: healthy volunteer bleed at 6 weeks. The starting material, unfractionated whole blood, was used for total RNA extraction. Library preparation tagged each individual cDNA molecule with a unique molecular identifier. TCRdb itself ran the RACE reads through MiXCR, one entry per CDR3 protein. This table holds some 77,000 distinct CDR3 sequences, 8.5% to 10% found once. Whole-study results and caveats: TCRs at a frequency above 1 in 1000 stayed unchanged with DPC sensitization.

The origin of this receptor is a female donor in good health. Some clones in this sample may be carry-over from other donors' samples. The V call is TRBV5-4, the J call TRBJ2-7; 8 bases line up with TRBD1. Sequenced: whole blood. This CDR3 reads CASSLGPGQGRPGGF. CDR3 DNA: TGTGCCAGCAGCTTGGGGCCAGGACAGGGTAGACCCGGTGGTTTC.